This T cell receptor (beta chain) was captured in a study of radiation and T cells in renal cell carcinoma. CDR1 is SGHDT and CDR2 is YYEEEE in the germline V gene. J lost 0 bases, V lost 4 bases, and 2 bases had no gene match. The CDR3 sequence is 15 residues long. Time point indicated: blood 4 weeks post-SBRT, at nephrectomy. Regarding treatment: 15 Gy SBRT to primary tumor, nephrectomy 4 weeks later. The protocol was immunoSEQ multiplex PCR, while the TCRdb copy is restricted to in-frame clones and leaves out a portion. Of tens of thousands of clones in the sample, 80% to 85% were seen once. The clonotype comes from a woman aged 70 to 79 with renal cell carcinoma. The chain joins TRBV5-6 to TRBJ2-3; 10 nucleotides match TRBD2. The specimen was blood, collected from a patient whose treatment included radiotherapy and nephrectomy. CDR3 sequence: CASSAAGGSTDTQYF. Written as DNA, the CDR3 is TGTGCCAGCAGCGCAGCGGGAGGGAGCACAGATACGCAGTATTTT.